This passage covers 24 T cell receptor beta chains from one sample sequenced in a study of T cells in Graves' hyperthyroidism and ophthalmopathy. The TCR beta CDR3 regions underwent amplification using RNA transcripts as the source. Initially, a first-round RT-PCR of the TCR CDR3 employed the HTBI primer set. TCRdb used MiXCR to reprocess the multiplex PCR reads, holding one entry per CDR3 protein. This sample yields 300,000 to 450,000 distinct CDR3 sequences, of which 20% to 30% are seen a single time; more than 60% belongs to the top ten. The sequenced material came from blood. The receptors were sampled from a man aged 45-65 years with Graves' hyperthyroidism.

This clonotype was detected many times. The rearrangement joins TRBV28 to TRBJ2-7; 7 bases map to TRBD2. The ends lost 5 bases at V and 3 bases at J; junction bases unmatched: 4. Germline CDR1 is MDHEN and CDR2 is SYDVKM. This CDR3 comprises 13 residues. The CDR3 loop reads CASSKAGVYEQYF. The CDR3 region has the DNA TGTGCCAGCAGTAAGGCGGGAGTCTACGAGCAGTACTTC.

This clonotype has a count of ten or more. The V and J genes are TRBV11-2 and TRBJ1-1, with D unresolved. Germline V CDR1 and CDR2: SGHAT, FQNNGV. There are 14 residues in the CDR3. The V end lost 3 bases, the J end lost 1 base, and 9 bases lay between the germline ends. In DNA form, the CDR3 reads TGTGCCAGCAGCTTCGGAATTGGGAACACTGAAGCTTTCTTT. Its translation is CASSFGIGNTEAFF.

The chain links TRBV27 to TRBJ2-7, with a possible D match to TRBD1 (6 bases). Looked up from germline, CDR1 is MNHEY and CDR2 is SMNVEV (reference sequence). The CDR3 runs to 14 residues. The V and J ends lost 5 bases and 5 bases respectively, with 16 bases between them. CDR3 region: CASSPSRGPHEQYF. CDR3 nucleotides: TGTGCCAGCAGTCCGAGCAGGGGTCCCCACGAGCAGTACTTC.

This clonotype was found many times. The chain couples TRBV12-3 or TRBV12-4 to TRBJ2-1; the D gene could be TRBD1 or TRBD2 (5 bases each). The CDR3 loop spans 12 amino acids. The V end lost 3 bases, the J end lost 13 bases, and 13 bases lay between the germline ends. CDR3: CASSLRGVPQFF. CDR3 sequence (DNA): TGTGCCAGCAGTTTGAGAGGGGTGCCTCAGTTCTTC.

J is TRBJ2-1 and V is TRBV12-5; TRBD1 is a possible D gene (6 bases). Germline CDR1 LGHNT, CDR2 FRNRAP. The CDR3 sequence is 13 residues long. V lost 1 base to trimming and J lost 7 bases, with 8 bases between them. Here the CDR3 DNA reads TGTGCTAGTGGTTTGGACAGGGAGAATGAGCAGTTCTTC. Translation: CASGLDRENEQFF.

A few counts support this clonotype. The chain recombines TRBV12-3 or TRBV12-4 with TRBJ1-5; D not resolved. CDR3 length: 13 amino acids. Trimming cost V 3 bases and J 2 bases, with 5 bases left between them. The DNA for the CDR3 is TGTGCCAGCAGTTTTTTTGGCAATCAGCCCCAGCATTTT. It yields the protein CASSFFGNQPQHF.

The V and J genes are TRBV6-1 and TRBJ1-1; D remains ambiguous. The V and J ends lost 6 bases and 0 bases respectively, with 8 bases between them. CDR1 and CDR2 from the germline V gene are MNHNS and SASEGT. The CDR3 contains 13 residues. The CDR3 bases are TGTGCCAGCAGGAGGGAGATGAACACTGAAGCTTTCTTT. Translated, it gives CASRREMNTEAFF.

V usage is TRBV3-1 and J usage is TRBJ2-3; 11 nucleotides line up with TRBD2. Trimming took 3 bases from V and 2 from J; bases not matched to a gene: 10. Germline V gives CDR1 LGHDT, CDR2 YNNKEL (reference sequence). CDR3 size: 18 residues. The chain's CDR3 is CASSQFLAGGLDTDTQYF. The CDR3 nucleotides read TGTGCCAGCAGCCAGTTCCTAGCGGGAGGACTAGACACAGATACGCAGTATTTT.

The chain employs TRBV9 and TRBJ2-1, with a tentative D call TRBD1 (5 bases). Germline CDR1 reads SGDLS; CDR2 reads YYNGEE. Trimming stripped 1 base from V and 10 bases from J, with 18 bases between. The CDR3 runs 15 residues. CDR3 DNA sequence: TGTGCCAGCAGCGTAAGTGGGGCCCCAGAGGACGAGCAGTTCTTC. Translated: CASSVSGAPEDEQFF.

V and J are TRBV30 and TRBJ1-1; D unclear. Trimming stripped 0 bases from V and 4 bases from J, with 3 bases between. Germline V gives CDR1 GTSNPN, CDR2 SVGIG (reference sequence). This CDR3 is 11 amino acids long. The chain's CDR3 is CAWSVLTEAFF. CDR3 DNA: TGTGCCTGGAGTGTACTCACTGAAGCTTTCTTT. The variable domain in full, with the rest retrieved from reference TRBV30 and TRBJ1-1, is SQTIHQWPATLVQPVGSPLSLECTVEGTSNPNLYWYRQAAGRGLQLLFYSVGIGQISSEVPQNLSASRPQDRQFILSSKKLLLSDSGFYLCAWSVLTEAFFGQGTRLTVV.

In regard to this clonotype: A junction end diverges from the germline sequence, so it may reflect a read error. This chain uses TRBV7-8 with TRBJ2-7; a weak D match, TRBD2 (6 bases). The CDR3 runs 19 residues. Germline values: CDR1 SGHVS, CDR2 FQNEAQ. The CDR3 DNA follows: TGCGCCAGCAGCGTCCGTCTTACTCGGGAAGCGGGCCAAACCTACGAGCAGTACTTC. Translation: CASSVRLTREAGQTYEQYF.

The CDR3 sequence is CASSYSKSGPLKINTEAFF. The CDR3 bases are TGTGCCAGCAGTTACTCGAAATCTGGCCCTCTAAAGATAAACACTGAAGCTTTCTTT. The chain joins TRBV6-2 or TRBV6-3 to TRBJ1-1; D unclear. In germline, CDR1 is MNHEY, CDR2 SVGEGT. V lost 0 bases to trimming and J lost 2 bases, with 22 bases between them. The CDR3 covers 19 residues.

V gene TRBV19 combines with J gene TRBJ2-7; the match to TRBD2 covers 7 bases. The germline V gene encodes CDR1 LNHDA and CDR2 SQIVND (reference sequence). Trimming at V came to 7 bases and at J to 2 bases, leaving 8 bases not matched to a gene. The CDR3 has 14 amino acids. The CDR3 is CASTPGGSPYEQYF. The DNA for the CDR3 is TGTGCCAGTACGCCAGGCGGGAGCCCCTACGAGCAGTACTTC.

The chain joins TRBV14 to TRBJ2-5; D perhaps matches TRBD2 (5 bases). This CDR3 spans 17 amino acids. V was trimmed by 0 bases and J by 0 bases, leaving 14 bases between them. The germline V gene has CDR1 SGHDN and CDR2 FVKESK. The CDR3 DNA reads TGTGCCAGCAGCCAAGATAGGCCAGCGGCGTACCAAGAGACCCAGTACTTC. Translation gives CASSQDRPAAYQETQYF. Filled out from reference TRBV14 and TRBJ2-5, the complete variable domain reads EAGVTQFPSHSVIEKGQTVTLRCDPISGHDNLYWYRRVMGKEIKFLLHFVKESKQDESGMPNNRFLAERTGGTYSTLKVQPAELEDSGVYFCASSQDRPAAYQETQYFGPGTRLLVL.

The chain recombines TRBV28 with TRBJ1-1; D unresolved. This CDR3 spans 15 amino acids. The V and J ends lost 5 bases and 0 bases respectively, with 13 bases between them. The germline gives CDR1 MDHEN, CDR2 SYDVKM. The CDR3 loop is CASSATGNLNTEAFF. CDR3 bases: TGTGCCAGCAGTGCTACCGGGAATTTGAACACTGAAGCTTTCTTT.

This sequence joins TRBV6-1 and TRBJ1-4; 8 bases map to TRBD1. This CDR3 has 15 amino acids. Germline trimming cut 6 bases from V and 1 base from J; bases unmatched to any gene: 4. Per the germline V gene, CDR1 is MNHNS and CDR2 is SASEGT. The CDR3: CASSLGQGTNEKLFF. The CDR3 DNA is TGTGCCAGCAGCCTCGGACAGGGAACTAATGAAAAACTGTTTTTT.

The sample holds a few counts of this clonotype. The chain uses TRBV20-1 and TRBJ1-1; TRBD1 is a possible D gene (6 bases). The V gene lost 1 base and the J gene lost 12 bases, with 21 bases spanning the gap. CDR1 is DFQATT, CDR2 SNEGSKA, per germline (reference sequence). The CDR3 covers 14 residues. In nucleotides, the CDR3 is TGCAGTGCTAGAGTCCCCCAGGGGCGCGGGGGCCCTTTCTTT. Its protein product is CSARVPQGRGGPFF.

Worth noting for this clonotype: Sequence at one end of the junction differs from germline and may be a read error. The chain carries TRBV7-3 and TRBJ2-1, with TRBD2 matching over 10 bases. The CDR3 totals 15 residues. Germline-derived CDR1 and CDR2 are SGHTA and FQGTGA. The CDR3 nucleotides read TGCGCCAGCAGCCCCAACCTAGCGGGAGATAATGAGCAGTTCTTC. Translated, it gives CASSPNLAGDNEQFF.

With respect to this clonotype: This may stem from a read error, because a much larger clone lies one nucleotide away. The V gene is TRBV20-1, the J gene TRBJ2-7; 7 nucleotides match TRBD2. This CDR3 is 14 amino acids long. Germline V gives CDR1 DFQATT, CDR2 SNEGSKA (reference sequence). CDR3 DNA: TGCAGTGCGGGAGGCGGGAGTTCGACCTACGAGCAGTGCTTC. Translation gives CSAGGGSSTYEQCF.

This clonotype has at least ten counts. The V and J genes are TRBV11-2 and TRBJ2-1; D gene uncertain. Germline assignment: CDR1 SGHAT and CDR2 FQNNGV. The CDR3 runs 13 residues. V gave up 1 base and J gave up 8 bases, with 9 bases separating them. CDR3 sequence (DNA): TGTGCCAGCAGCTTAGCTGTAGGATATGAGCAGTTCTTC. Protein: CASSLAVGYEQFF.

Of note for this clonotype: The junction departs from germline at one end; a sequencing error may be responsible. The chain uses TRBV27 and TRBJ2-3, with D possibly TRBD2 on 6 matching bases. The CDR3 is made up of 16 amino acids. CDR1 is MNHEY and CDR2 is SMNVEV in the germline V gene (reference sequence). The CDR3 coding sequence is TGTGCCACCAGTGATGCTAGCGCCTCAAGCACAGATACGCAGTATTTT. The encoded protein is CATSDASASSTDTQYF.

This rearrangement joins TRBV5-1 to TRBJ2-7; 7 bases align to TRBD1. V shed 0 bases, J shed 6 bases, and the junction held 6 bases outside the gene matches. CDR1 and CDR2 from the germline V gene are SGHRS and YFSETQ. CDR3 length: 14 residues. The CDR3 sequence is CASSLGQGRSEQYF. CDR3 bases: TGCGCCAGCAGCTTGGGACAGGGAAGGAGCGAGCAGTACTTC.

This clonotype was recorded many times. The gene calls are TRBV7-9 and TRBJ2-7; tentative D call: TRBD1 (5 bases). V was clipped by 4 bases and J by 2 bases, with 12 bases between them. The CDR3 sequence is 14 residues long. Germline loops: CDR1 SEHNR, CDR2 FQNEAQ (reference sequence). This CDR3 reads CASSYDSAAYEQYF. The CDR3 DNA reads TGTGCCAGCAGCTATGACAGTGCCGCCTACGAGCAGTACTTC.

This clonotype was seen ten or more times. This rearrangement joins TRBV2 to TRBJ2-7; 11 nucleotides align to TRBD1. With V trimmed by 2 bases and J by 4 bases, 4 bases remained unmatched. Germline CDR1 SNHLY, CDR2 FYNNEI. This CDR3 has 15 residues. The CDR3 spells CASSEPGQGVYEQYF. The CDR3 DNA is TGTGCCAGCAGTGAACCGGGACAGGGGGTGTACGAGCAGTACTTC.